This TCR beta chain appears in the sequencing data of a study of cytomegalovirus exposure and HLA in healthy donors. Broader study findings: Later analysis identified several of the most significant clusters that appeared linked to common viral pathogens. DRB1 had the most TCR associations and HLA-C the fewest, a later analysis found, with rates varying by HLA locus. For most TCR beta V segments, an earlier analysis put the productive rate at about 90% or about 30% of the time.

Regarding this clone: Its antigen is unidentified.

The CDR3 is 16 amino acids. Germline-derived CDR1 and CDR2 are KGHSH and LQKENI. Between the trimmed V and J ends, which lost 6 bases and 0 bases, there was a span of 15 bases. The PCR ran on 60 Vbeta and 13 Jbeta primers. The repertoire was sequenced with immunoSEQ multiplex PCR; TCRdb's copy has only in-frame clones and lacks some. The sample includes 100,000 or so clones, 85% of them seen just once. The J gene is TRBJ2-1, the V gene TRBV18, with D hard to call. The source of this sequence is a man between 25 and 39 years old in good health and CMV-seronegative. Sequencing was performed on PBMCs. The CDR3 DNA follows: TGTGCCAGCTCTTTAACCGGGTCGAGCTCCTACAATGAGCAGTTCTTC. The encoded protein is CASSLTGSSSYNEQFF.